One sample yielded the 11 T cell receptor beta chains listed below, sequenced in a study of post-analysis software for immune sequencing data (dated by TCRdb to between 2015 and 2017). Libraries were built with PCR. Sequenced on an Illumina HiSeq 2500. To reduce PCR and sequencing biases, unique molecular identifiers were incorporated into the TCR beta cDNA libraries. TCRdb handled the public reads itself, with Q25 trimming in fastp and clone calling in MiXCR, and kept productive beta chains. Rows merge per CDR3 protein into single entries with the most common DNA and genes. The sample records a few hundred thousand distinct CDR3 sequences, roughly 35% of which are singletons. Over 10% of the sample is taken by the ten largest. Findings and caveats that apply to the study as a whole: Four to six TRBV segments, including TRBV5-6, TRBV5-1 and TRBV20-1, were significantly more frequent in patients than controls.

Antigens of these TCRs are unknown. The sequenced sample consisted of blood. Every receptor here comes from a girl aged 5-17 years with multiple sclerosis.

This clonotype was recorded many times. Relative to the germline gene, one junction end is altered; a read error may explain this. The chain employs TRBV5-1 and TRBJ2-7, with 10 bases identical to TRBD1. This CDR3 contains 15 residues. Germline values: CDR1 SGHRS, CDR2 YFSETQ. The CDR3 here is CASSLEGQGAYEQYF. CDR3 coding DNA: TGTGCCAGCAGCTTGGAAGGACAGGGGGCCTACGAGCAGTACTTC.

This clonotype was recorded only once. This chain joins TRBV28 and TRBJ2-1; 10 bases are shared with TRBD1. The CDR3 contains 16 residues. Germline trimming cut 4 bases from V and 3 bases from J; bases unmatched to any gene: 6. Per the germline V gene, CDR1 is MDHEN and CDR2 is SYDVKM. The CDR3 sequence: CASSSPGQGLYNEQFF. The DNA of the CDR3 is TGTGCCAGCAGTTCCCCGGGACAGGGGCTCTACAATGAGCAGTTCTTC.

This clonotype was found a few times. The chain couples TRBV7-2 to TRBJ1-5; 10 nucleotides match TRBD1. The CDR3 spans 16 residues. The ends lost 5 bases at V and 6 bases at J; junction bases unmatched: 10. Germline CDR1 is SGHTA and CDR2 is FQGNSA. CDR3 sequence reads: CASSLTGTGVGQPQHF. CDR3 nucleotides: TGTGCCAGCAGCCTCACAGGGACAGGGGTCGGTCAGCCCCAGCATTTT.

This chain uses TRBV4-3 with TRBJ2-2; TRBD1 aligns across 9 bases. V was clipped by 3 bases and J by 3 bases; unmatched bases: 8. CDR1 and CDR2 from the germline V gene are LGHNA and YSLEER. The CDR3 length is 17 residues. For the CDR3, the DNA is TGCGCCAGCAGCCATCCCTCCGGGACAGGGTACACCGGGGAGCTGTTTTTT. It is translated as CASSHPSGTGYTGELFF.

This clonotype was seen a few times. The V and J genes are TRBV12-3 or TRBV12-4 and TRBJ2-7; D may be TRBD1 (5 bases). The CDR3 consists of 14 residues. The V gene lost 6 bases and the J gene lost 2 bases, with 14 bases spanning the gap. The CDR3: CASSPGRAAYEQYF. CDR3 nucleotide sequence: TGTGCCAGCAGCCCCGGCAGGGCAGCCTACGAGCAGTACTTC.

The chain has TRBV27 and TRBJ1-1; 7 bases align to TRBD1. The V and J ends lost 1 base and 0 bases, in that order; junction bases with no gene match: 8. Germline V lookup: CDR1 MNHEY, CDR2 SMNVEV (reference sequence). CDR3 length: 17 amino acids. CDR3 coding DNA: TGTGCCAGCAGTTTATATGGGACAGTGGGAATGAACACTGAAGCTTTCTTT. This gives the protein CASSLYGTVGMNTEAFF.

As regards this clonotype: The junction shows a germline mismatch at one end, possibly a read error. The rearrangement links TRBV14 to TRBJ2-4; D is undetermined. The CDR3 contains 15 residues. Germline CDR1 SGHDN, CDR2 FVKESK. Here the CDR3 DNA reads TGTGCCAGCAACCAAGACTCCGGCACCGCTGGCATTCAGTACTTC. Translating gives CASNQDSGTAGIQYF.

V and J are TRBV4-1 and TRBJ1-5; 9 nucleotides align to TRBD1. CDR1 and CDR2 (germline): MGHRA, YSYEKL. Losses at the gene ends were 0 bases for V and 12 bases for J; bases not matched to a gene: 21. This CDR3 is built from 19 residues. CDR3 protein: CASSQDEKMVGTGFKVQHF. As DNA, the CDR3 is TGCGCCAGCAGCCAAGATGAAAAAATGGTAGGGACAGGGTTTAAGGTCCAGCATTTT.

The V call is TRBV7-9, the J call TRBJ2-7; D assignment may be TRBD1 or TRBD2 (5 bases each). The last part of the DNA fits TRBJ2-5 better; the J call may be wrong. CDR1 is SEHNR and CDR2 is FQNEAQ in the germline V gene (reference sequence). There are 16 residues in the CDR3. This CDR3 reads CASSSKTGTPKETQYF. The CDR3 DNA is TGTGCCAGCAGCTCCAAAACCGGGACGCCCAAAGAGACCCAGTACTTC.

V is TRBV12-3 or TRBV12-4 and J is TRBJ2-7; 12 nucleotides match TRBD1. This CDR3 spans 15 amino acids. Trimming took 1 base from V and 5 from J; bases not matched to a gene: 3. In DNA, the CDR3 is TGTGCCAGCAGTTTAGGGGGACAGGGGGCCGACGAGCAGTACTTC. It codes for CASSLGGQGADEQYF.

The V call is TRBV12-3 or TRBV12-4, the J call TRBJ2-3, with 7 nucleotides matching TRBD2. Trimming took 5 bases from V and 1 from J; bases not matched to a gene: 6. This CDR3 contains 15 residues. The CDR3 loop reads CASSRWGGRTDTQYF. The DNA for the CDR3 is TGTGCCAGCAGTCGCTGGGGGGGTCGCACAGATACGCAGTATTTT.